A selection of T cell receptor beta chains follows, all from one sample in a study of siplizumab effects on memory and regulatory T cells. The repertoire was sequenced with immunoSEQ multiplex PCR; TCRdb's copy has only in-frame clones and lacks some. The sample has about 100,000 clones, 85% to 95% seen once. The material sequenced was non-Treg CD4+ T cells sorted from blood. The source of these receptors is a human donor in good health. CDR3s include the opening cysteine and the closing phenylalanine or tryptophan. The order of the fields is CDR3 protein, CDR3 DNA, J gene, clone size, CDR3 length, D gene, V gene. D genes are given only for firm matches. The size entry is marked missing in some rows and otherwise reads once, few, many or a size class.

CASSQDAYEQYF,TGTGCCAGTAGCCAGGACGCCTACGAGCAGTACTTC,TRBJ2-7,NA,12,NA,TRBV19
CAISESGQGQNEQYF,TGTGCCATCAGTGAGTCAGGACAGGGTCAGAACGAGCAGTACTTC,TRBJ2-7,NA,15,TRBD1,TRBV10-3
CASSPTGSHYGYTF,TGTGCCAGTAGTCCGACGGGGTCCCACTATGGCTACACCTTC,TRBJ1-2,NA,14,NA,TRBV19
CASSTTTGGVAYGYTF,TGTGCCAGCAGCACTACTACAGGCGGGGTGGCCTATGGCTACACCTTC,TRBJ1-2,NA,16,NA,TRBV5-6
CASSFSWTYEQYF,TGTGCCAGCAGCTTTTCATGGACCTACGAGCAGTACTTC,TRBJ2-7,few,13,NA,TRBV5-6
CASREMGNTEAFF,TGTGCCAGCCGGGAGATGGGGAACACTGAAGCTTTCTTT,TRBJ1-1,once,13,NA,TRBV28
CAGRKQGGGIAKNIQYF,TGTGCCGGCAGGAAACAAGGTGGGGGGATAGCCAAAAACATTCAGTACTTC,TRBJ2-4,NA,17,NA,TRBV28
CASSDRVREQYF,TGTGCCAGCTCGGACAGGGTTCGCGAGCAGTACTTC,TRBJ2-7,NA,12,TRBD1,TRBV28
CASSQDPQSTLYF,TGCGCCAGCAGCCAAGATCCCCAGTCTACCCTATATTTT,TRBJ1-3,NA,13,NA,TRBV4-1
CAIRDRGLVRGYTF,TGTGCCATCAGGGATCGGGGCCTGGTACGTGGCTACACCTTC,TRBJ1-2,few,14,NA,TRBV10-3
CASSRPGGHTDTQYF,TGTGCCAGCTCACGCCCAGGGGGACACACAGATACGCAGTATTTT,TRBJ2-3,NA,15,TRBD1,TRBV18
CASSFDRDYGYTF,TGTGCCAGCAGCTTTGACAGAGACTATGGCTACACCTTC,TRBJ1-2,NA,13,NA,TRBV7-3
CASSPPPNEQFF,TGTGCCAGCTCACCACCCCCCAATGAGCAGTTCTTC,TRBJ2-1,NA,12,NA,TRBV18
CASSLLAVYQETQYF,TGTGCCAGCAGCTTATTAGCGGTATACCAAGAGACCCAGTACTTC,TRBJ2-5,NA,15,NA,TRBV7-9
CASNGGQRNEKLFF,TGTGCCAGCAATGGGGGACAGAGAAATGAAAAACTGTTTTTT,TRBJ1-4,NA,14,TRBD1,TRBV7-6
CASTPMDRASGSPYEQYF,TGTGCCAGCACCCCCATGGATCGGGCCAGCGGGAGTCCCTACGAGCAGTACTTC,TRBJ2-7,once,18,TRBD2,TRBV28
CAWRSGGKEQFF,TGTGCCTGGAGGTCGGGTGGGAAAGAGCAGTTCTTC,TRBJ2-1,NA,12,NA,TRBV30
CAIRLGPNTGELFF,TGTGCCATTCGACTAGGACCGAACACCGGGGAGCTGTTTTTT,TRBJ2-2,NA,14,NA,TRBV19
CASSLGLRNNEQFF,TGTGCCAGCAGTTTAGGTCTCCGAAACAATGAGCAGTTCTTC,TRBJ2-1,NA,14,NA,TRBV27
CAWAGQLQETQYF,TGTGCCTGGGCGGGACAGCTCCAAGAGACCCAGTACTTC,TRBJ2-5,NA,13,NA,TRBV30
CASSANRATNEKLFF,TGTGCCAGCAGCGCGAACAGGGCTACTAATGAAAAACTGTTTTTT,TRBJ1-4,NA,15,NA,TRBV11-2
CASNILLGAVVETQYF,TGTGCCAGCAACATCCTCTTAGGGGCGGTAGTGGAGACCCAGTACTTC,TRBJ2-5,NA,16,NA,TRBV7-9
CASSAQSRQETQYF,TGTGCCAGCAGCGCACAATCGAGACAAGAGACCCAGTACTTC,TRBJ2-5,NA,14,NA,TRBV9
CASSPAGTGGFYGYTF,TGTGCCAGCAGCCCCGCCGGGACAGGGGGCTTCTATGGCTACACCTTC,TRBJ1-2,NA,16,TRBD1,TRBV7-2
CASSPGQGSDTEAFF,TGTGCCAGCTCACCGGGACAGGGTAGTGACACTGAAGCTTTCTTT,TRBJ1-1,once,15,TRBD1,TRBV18
CASSRGLAGVETQYF,TGCGCCAGCAGCCGCGGACTAGCGGGAGTAGAGACCCAGTACTTC,TRBJ2-5,NA,15,TRBD2,TRBV4-1
CASSVGTEDGYTF,TGTGCCAGCAGCGTAGGGACAGAAGATGGCTACACCTTC,TRBJ1-2,once,13,NA,TRBV9
CAWSGLGRNQPQHF,TGTGCCTGGAGTGGTCTGGGCCGGAATCAGCCCCAGCATTTT,TRBJ1-5,NA,14,NA,TRBV30
CASSLGSGGAMYTEAFF,TGCGCCAGCAGCTTGGGTTCTGGGGGCGCGATGTACACTGAAGCTTTCTTT,TRBJ1-1,NA,17,NA,TRBV5-1
CASSDPRGTGYGYTF,TGTGCCAGCAGCGACCCGAGGGGGACAGGCTATGGCTACACCTTC,TRBJ1-2,NA,15,TRBD1,TRBV28
CAWSGLRDIGSPLHF,TGTGCCTGGAGTGGGTTAAGGGATATAGGTTCACCCCTCCACTTT,TRBJ1-6,NA,15,NA,TRBV30
CASSPAASHGTDTQYF,TGCGCCAGCAGCCCGGCCGCCTCCCACGGCACAGATACGCAGTATTTT,TRBJ2-3,NA,16,NA,TRBV5-1
CASSLGVGGSPQHF,TGTGCCAGCAGCTTAGGGGTAGGGGGCAGTCCCCAGCATTTT,TRBJ1-5,NA,14,TRBD1,TRBV13
CASSLGGRINYGYTF,TGCGCCAGCAGCTTGGGTGGGCGGATTAACTATGGCTACACCTTC,TRBJ1-2,NA,15,NA,TRBV5-1
CASRLSVAGWSEQFF,TGTGCAAGTCGCTTGTCCGTGGCGGGTTGGAGTGAGCAGTTCTTC,TRBJ2-1,NA,15,NA,TRBV12-2
CASSRTGETQYF,TGTGCCAGCAGTAGGACAGGGGAGACCCAGTACTTC,TRBJ2-5,NA,12,TRBD1,TRBV25-1
CASSSERTEAFF,TGTGCCAGCAGTTCCGAGCGGACTGAAGCTTTCTTT,TRBJ1-1,NA,12,NA,TRBV6-6
CASSRRDSSYNEQFF,TGTGCCAGCAGCCGCCGGGACAGTTCCTACAATGAGCAGTTCTTC,TRBJ2-1,NA,15,TRBD1,TRBV7-3
CASSARLRETQYF,TGTGCCAGCAGCGCTAGACTCCGGGAGACGCAGTATTTT,TRBJ2-3,NA,13,NA,TRBV2
CSVGGGLNTYEQYF,TGCAGCGTTGGGGGGGGGCTTAACACCTACGAGCAGTACTTC,TRBJ2-7,NA,14,NA,TRBV29-1
CASSPRTGENTIYF,TGCGCCAGCAGCCCCCGGACCGGAGAAAACACCATATATTTT,TRBJ1-3,NA,14,NA,TRBV5-1
CASKPALVNQPQHF,TGTGCCAGCAAACCGGCTCTTGTTAATCAGCCCCAGCATTTT,TRBJ1-5,NA,14,NA,TRBV28
CASSFPTGLQETQYF,TGTGCCAGCAGCTTTCCCACAGGTCTTCAAGAGACCCAGTACTTC,TRBJ2-5,NA,15,NA,TRBV11-2